Following are 17 T cell receptor beta chains from one sample sequenced in a study of PD-1 blockade in mismatch repair-deficient tumors. The repertoire was sequenced with immunoSEQ multiplex PCR; TCRdb's copy has only in-frame clones and lacks some. Of 40,000 to 60,000 clones listed, 77% are singletons. The source was PBMCs, collected before pembrolizumab treatment. All receptors derive from an adult with mismatch repair-deficient cancer.

V is TRBV5-5 and J is TRBJ2-1; 7 bases match TRBD2. The CDR3 contains 15 residues. In germline, CDR1 is SGHKS, CDR2 YYEKEE (reference sequence). J was trimmed by 5 bases and V by 1 base; bases with no gene match: 6. CDR3 sequence (DNA): TGTGCCAGCAGCTTGATTGGACTAGGACACAATGAGCAGTTCTTC. Its translation is CASSLIGLGHNEQFF.

J is TRBJ1-2 and V is TRBV19; D is unresolved. The germline CDR1 and CDR2 sequences are LNHDA and SQIVND (reference sequence). The CDR3 loop spans 14 amino acids. Trimming removed 3 bases from V and 11 bases from J, with 19 bases in between. The CDR3 loop is CASSISFTAAVYTF. CDR3 nucleotide sequence: TGTGCCAGTAGTATTTCGTTTACGGCCGCGGTATACACCTTC.

This sequence joins TRBV29-1 and TRBJ1-3, with unresolved D. Between the trimmed V and J ends, which lost 7 bases and 0 bases, there was a span of 7 bases. Germline CDR1 is SQVTM and CDR2 is ANQGSEA. The CDR3 loop spans 12 amino acids. The CDR3 sequence is CSGKSSGNTIYF. DNA of the CDR3: TGCAGCGGGAAGTCCTCTGGAAACACCATATATTTT.

V usage is TRBV6-5 and J usage is TRBJ2-7, with 10 nucleotides matching TRBD2. CDR3 length: 15 residues. The V segment lost 4 bases and the J segment 2 bases; nucleotides outside the gene matches: 5. CDR1 is MNHEY and CDR2 is SVGAGI in the germline V gene. CDR3: CASSSSGRMAYEQYF. CDR3 sequence (DNA): TGTGCCAGCAGTTCTAGCGGGAGAATGGCCTACGAGCAGTACTTC.

This chain uses TRBV10-3 with TRBJ1-3; TRBD1 might be the D (6 bases). This CDR3 region has 15 residues. The V gene lost 4 bases and the J gene lost 1 base, with 11 bases spanning the gap. CDR1 and CDR2 (germline): ENHRY, SYGVKD. CDR3: CAISAGGASGNTIYF. The CDR3 nucleotides are TGTGCCATCAGTGCCGGGGGGGCTTCTGGAAACACCATATATTTT.

V gene TRBV30 combines with J gene TRBJ1-1; D uncertain. The CDR3 loop spans 12 amino acids. Germline CDR1 GTSNPN, CDR2 SVGIG (reference sequence). The germline V and J ends were trimmed by 1 base and 0 bases, with 3 bases remaining between them. The CDR3 DNA reads TGTGCCTGGAGTGGCATGAACACTGAAGCTTTCTTT. It codes for CAWSGMNTEAFF.

V usage is TRBV4-1 and J usage is TRBJ2-7; TRBD2 agrees at 10 bases. The CDR3 loop spans 15 amino acids. The germline V gene encodes CDR1 MGHRA and CDR2 YSYEKL. V lost 6 bases, J lost 0 bases, and 5 bases stayed unmatched. Here the CDR3 DNA reads TGCGCCAGCAGTCCCGGGACTAGCGTCTCCTACGAGCAGTACTTC. Its protein is CASSPGTSVSYEQYF.

The chain links TRBV2 to TRBJ2-2; D is ambiguous. CDR1 is SNHLY and CDR2 is FYNNEI in the germline V gene. CDR3 length equals 14 residues. V gave up 7 bases and J gave up 0 bases, with 9 bases separating them. The CDR3 reads CASKEQTNTGELFF. The CDR3, as DNA: TGTGCCAGCAAGGAACAAACGAACACCGGGGAGCTGTTTTTT. The full variable domain, with the rest looked up from reference TRBV2 and TRBJ2-2, is EPEVTQTPSHQVTQMGQEVILRCVPISNHLYFYWYRQILGQKVEFLVSFYNNEISEKSEIFDDQFSVERPDGSNFTLKIRSTKLEDSAMYFCASKEQTNTGELFFGEGSRLTVL.

This chain uses TRBV7-3 with TRBJ2-3, with no clear D. Trimming took off 3 bases at V and 2 bases at J, with 6 bases between the two ends. Germline V gives CDR1 SGHTA, CDR2 FQGTGA. CDR3 length: 13 residues. CDR3 sequence: CASSFSPTDTQYF. The DNA for the CDR3 is TGTGCCAGCAGCTTCAGCCCCACAGATACGCAGTATTTT.

CDR3 DNA: TGTGCCAGCAGTCCCCAGGGACAGCTCGCCCGGATCTATGGCTACACCTTC. It codes for CASSPQGQLARIYGYTF. The chain couples TRBV27 to TRBJ1-2; the match to TRBD1 covers 7 bases. After removal of 5 bases from V and 4 bases from J, the junction contained 16 bases not matched to a gene. CDR1 is MNHEY and CDR2 is SMNVEV in the germline V gene (reference sequence). This CDR3 region has 17 residues.

The J gene is TRBJ2-7, the V gene TRBV7-9; D may match TRBD1 or TRBD2 (5 bases each). CDR1 is SEHNR, CDR2 FQNEAQ, per germline (reference sequence). CDR3 length equals 15 residues. V lost 3 bases and J lost 3, with 15 bases in between. CDR3 coding DNA: TGTGCCAGCAGCTTCCTGGGGGTTTTAAGCTACGAGCAGTACTTC. Residues: CASSFLGVLSYEQYF.

The rearrangement uses TRBV5-4 and TRBJ1-1, with a possible D match to TRBD1 (5 bases). The CDR3 loop spans 12 amino acids. CDR1 SGHNT and CDR2 YYREEE come from the germline V gene (reference sequence). V gave up 5 bases and J gave up 8 bases, with 13 bases separating them. In DNA, the CDR3 is TGTGCCAGCAGACATGACAGTAACGAAGCTTTCTTT. It encodes CASRHDSNEAFF.

Comments on this clone: One end of the junction is discordant with germline, which a read error may explain. Different DNA sequences within this sample yield the same CDR3. V usage is TRBV30 and J usage is TRBJ2-7; possible D gene TRBD1, 6 bases. The CDR3 extends over 14 amino acids. CDR1 GTSNPN and CDR2 SVGIG come from the germline V gene (reference sequence). The chain's CDR3 is CAWSRQERAYEQYF. The DNA for the CDR3 is TGTGCCTGGAGTCGACAGGAAAGGGCCTATGAGCAGTACTTC.

The J gene is TRBJ1-4, the V gene TRBV7-6; D ambiguous. The ends were cut back, 1 base at V and 8 bases at J, with 8 bases in the middle. From germline, CDR1 is SGHVS and CDR2 FNYEAQ. This CDR3 is built from 13 residues. The CDR3 DNA reads as TGTGCCAGCAGCTTAGGGAACCCAGAAAAACTGTTTTTT. Its translation is CASSLGNPEKLFF.

This chain uses TRBV7-9 with TRBJ2-5; D gene unclear. Trimming cost V 2 bases and J 5 bases, with 3 bases left between them. The CDR3 sequence is 11 residues long. Germline V gene lookup returns CDR1 SEHNR and CDR2 FQNEAQ (reference sequence). CDR3 loop: CASSLSETQYF. Written as DNA, the CDR3 is TGTGCCAGCAGCTTATCGGAGACCCAGTACTTC. The full variable domain, in which reference TRBV7-9 and TRBJ2-5 provide the parts outside the CDR3, is DTGVSQNPRHKITKRGQNVTFRCDPISEHNRLYWYRQTLGQGPEFLTYFQNEAQLEKSRLLSDRFSAERPKGSFSTLEIQRTEQGDSAMYLCASSLSETQYFGPGTRLLVL.

This chain links TRBV7-2 with TRBJ1-5; D gene unclear. CDR1 and CDR2 (germline): SGHTA, FQGNSA. V lost 1 base and J lost 8, with 12 bases in between. This CDR3 has 14 residues. The CDR3 sequence is CASSLVPDGEPQHF. The CDR3 nucleotides read TGTGCCAGCAGCTTAGTCCCAGACGGGGAGCCCCAGCATTTT.

This chain uses TRBV28 with TRBJ2-2; possibly TRBD2 for D (5 bases). This CDR3 is built from 13 residues. Germline CDR1 and CDR2: MDHEN and SYDVKM. The V gene lost 10 bases and the J gene lost 3 bases, with 12 bases spanning the gap. The CDR3 region is CAIVARYTGELFF. In nucleotides, the CDR3 is TGTGCCATAGTAGCGAGATACACCGGGGAGCTGTTTTTT.